This TCR beta chain was sequenced during a study of control samples from healthy donors and cancer patients. Clones were read by immunoSEQ multiplex PCR, and TCRdb kept only the in-frame ones, dropping some. The repertoire holds about 53,000 clones, 87% seen once, with about 14% in the top ten. The clonotype was recovered from a man in his 60s with head and neck cancer. Source material: PBMCs.

CDR3 coding DNA: TGTGCCAGCACTGATGGGGGGCTACTAGCGGATCTCCTGGATACGCAGTATTTT. It specifies CASTDGGLLADLLDTQYF. The V and J genes are TRBV5-5 and TRBJ2-3; 8 bases are a match to TRBD2. This CDR3 comprises 18 residues. The junction had 21 bases not matched to a gene; V was cut back by 6 bases and J by 6 bases. Germline assignment: CDR1 SGHKS and CDR2 YYEKEE (reference sequence).